These 22 T cell receptor beta chains came from one sample sequenced in a study of lymphopenia after photon versus proton radiotherapy. Generated by immunoSEQ multiplex PCR, the TCRdb table keeps only in-frame clones and is missing some. There are 20,000 or so clones in the sample; over 90% occur only once, and over 7.5% lies in the top ten. The specimen was peripheral blood, collected from a patient treated with proton-based radiotherapy. These receptors came from a woman in her 70s with pancreatic cancer. Some clones in this sample may be carry-over from other donors' samples.

This chain uses TRBV7-2 with TRBJ2-7, with D perhaps TRBD1 or TRBD2 (5 bases each). V lost 6 bases and J 1 base, leaving 16 bases between the germline ends. The CDR3 totals 15 residues. Per the germline V gene, CDR1 is SGHTA and CDR2 is FQGNSA. Here the CDR3 DNA reads TGTGCCAGCAGGGCAGCTCTTGGGGGTTCCTACGAGCAGTACTTC. Protein: CASRAALGGSYEQYF.

This clone was observed once. The J gene is TRBJ1-2, the V gene TRBV7-6, with D possibly matching TRBD1 (5 bases). Germline loops: CDR1 SGHVS, CDR2 FNYEAQ. This CDR3 contains 15 residues. Trimming removed 5 bases at V and 4 bases at J, with 17 bases between. This chain's CDR3 is CASSRFRESGYGYTF. DNA for the CDR3: TGTGCCAGCAGCCGGTTCAGGGAGTCTGGCTATGGCTACACCTTC.

The CDR3 nucleotides read TGTGCCAGCAGTGTCGAGAGGAACTATGGCTACACCTTC. Translating gives CASSVERNYGYTF. The gene calls are TRBV2 and TRBJ1-2; unclear D gene. The CDR3 has 13 residues. Trimming cost V 4 bases and J 2 bases, with 8 bases left between them. The germline V gene encodes CDR1 SNHLY and CDR2 FYNNEI.

The V gene is TRBV4-1, the J gene TRBJ2-1, with 7 nucleotides matching TRBD2. This CDR3 is built from 17 residues. Losses at the gene ends were 1 base for V and 7 bases for J; bases not matched to a gene: 13. In germline, CDR1 is MGHRA, CDR2 YSYEKL. CDR3 sequence: CASSQGGGRRTVNEQFF. CDR3 DNA sequence: TGCGCCAGCAGCCAAGGAGGCGGGAGAAGGACTGTTAATGAGCAGTTCTTC.

The V and J genes are TRBV21-1 and TRBJ2-7; no DNA check was done on the table's D call, TRBD2. TRBV21-1 is shown as a pseudogene. The CDR3 runs 17 residues. The CDR3 region is CASSKAGTSGVSYEQYF. In DNA, the CDR3 is TGTGCCAGCAGCAAAGCGGGGACTAGCGGGGTCTCCTACGAGCAGTACTTC.

The V gene is TRBV7-2, the J gene TRBJ2-1; weak D call: TRBD1 (6 bases). Germline V gene data show CDR1 as SGHTA and CDR2 as FQGNSA. V lost 5 bases and J 9 bases, leaving 14 bases between the germline ends. The CDR3 extends over 13 amino acids. DNA of the CDR3: TGTGCCAGCAGCCCCAGGACAGATGGTGAGCAGTTCTTC. It is translated as CASSPRTDGEQFF.

The rearrangement joins TRBV6-6 to TRBJ1-5; D possibly corresponds to TRBD1 (5 bases). The CDR3 is 15 residues long. Germline-derived CDR1 and CDR2 are MNHNY and SVGAGI (reference sequence). V lost 5 bases to trimming and J lost 0 bases, with 11 bases between them. The CDR3 sequence: CASSRDRDSNQPQHF. The DNA for the CDR3 is TGTGCCAGCAGTAGAGACAGAGATAGCAATCAGCCCCAGCATTTT.

The chain employs TRBV6-5 and TRBJ1-2; possibly TRBD1 for D (6 bases). CDR3 length: 14 amino acids. The germline gives CDR1 MNHEY, CDR2 SVGAGI. Trimming shortened V by 6 bases and J by 4 bases, and 15 bases separated the two germline ends. CDR3 region: CASSPRQVLYGYTF. The CDR3 DNA sequence: TGTGCCAGCAGCCCCCGACAGGTCCTCTATGGCTACACCTTC.

The V and J genes are TRBV2 and TRBJ1-1; D perhaps matches TRBD1 (5 bases). V was pared by 1 base and J by 7 bases, with 10 bases between. Looked up from germline, CDR1 is SNHLY and CDR2 is FYNNEI. The CDR3 loop spans 13 amino acids. CDR3 nucleotide sequence: TGTGCCAGCAGTGAAGGGACACTATATGAAGCTTTCTTT. Its protein is CASSEGTLYEAFF.

This clone was observed once. The V and J genes are TRBV19 and TRBJ1-4; D gene unclear. Looked up from germline, CDR1 is LNHDA and CDR2 is SQIVND (reference sequence). The CDR3 contains 14 residues. V lost 7 bases and J lost 0, with 9 bases in between. The CDR3 spells CASKRATTNEKLFF. CDR3 coding DNA: TGTGCCAGTAAAAGGGCAACAACTAATGAAAAACTGTTTTTT.

V usage is TRBV6-1 and J usage is TRBJ2-5; 8 nucleotides line up with TRBD2. Losses at the gene ends were 8 bases for V and 4 bases for J; bases not matched to a gene: 12. CDR1 is MNHNS, CDR2 SASEGT, per germline. The CDR3 spans 15 residues. Here the CDR3 DNA reads TGTGCCAGCGGTCTGGGTGGTAGCGGGACAGAGACCCAGTACTTC. Amino acids: CASGLGGSGTETQYF.

The V and J genes are TRBV6-5 and TRBJ2-3; D is unresolved. The CDR3 is made up of 15 amino acids. Germline V lookup: CDR1 MNHEY, CDR2 SVGAGI. V lost 2 bases, J lost 9 bases, and 18 bases lay in between. The CDR3: CASSYTNRSSVTQYF. CDR3 DNA: TGTGCCAGCAGTTACACTAACCGGTCTAGTGTAACGCAGTATTTT.

V and J are TRBV10-3 and TRBJ2-7; D is ambiguous. Germline assignment: CDR1 ENHRY and CDR2 SYGVKD. Deletions cut 3 bases from V and 4 bases from J, with 10 bases between. The CDR3 contains 13 residues. The CDR3 loop is CAISDPSLYEQYF. CDR3 sequence (DNA): TGTGCCATCAGTGATCCATCCTTATACGAGCAGTACTTC.

V and J are TRBV6-6 and TRBJ2-5; D unclear. Trimming left V 2 bases short and J 2 bases short, with 9 bases between. The CDR3 is 14 amino acids. Germline CDR1 and CDR2: MNHNY and SVGAGI (reference sequence). CDR3 residues: CASSYQTGQETQYF. The CDR3 DNA is TGTGCCAGCAGTTACCAGACGGGTCAAGAGACCCAGTACTTC.

V and J are TRBV5-4 and TRBJ2-7; 12 nucleotides agree with TRBD2. CDR3 length: 16 amino acids. Trimming took 4 bases from V and 2 from J; bases not matched to a gene: 7. Germline loops: CDR1 SGHNT, CDR2 YYREEE (reference sequence). The CDR3 region is CASSPATSGSTYEQYF. CDR3 coding DNA: TGTGCCAGCAGCCCCGCGACTAGCGGGAGCACCTACGAGCAGTACTTC.

The chain recombines TRBV6-1 with TRBJ2-4; no clear D. The germline V gene has CDR1 MNHNS and CDR2 SASEGT. CDR3 length: 16 amino acids. V gave up 1 base and J gave up 0 bases, with 10 bases separating them. CDR3 sequence reads: CASSEELVLAKNIQYF. The CDR3 DNA is TGTGCCAGCAGTGAAGAGTTAGTACTAGCCAAAAACATTCAGTACTTC.

V gene TRBV27 combines with J gene TRBJ1-2, with a possible D match to TRBD1 (5 bases). The CDR3 extends over 16 amino acids. Germline V gene lookup returns CDR1 MNHEY and CDR2 SMNVEV (reference sequence). Trimming took 5 bases from V and 1 from J, leaving 17 bases between them. The CDR3 sequence: CASSRLFSGGNYGYTF. CDR3 in DNA: TGTGCCAGCAGTCGACTCTTTTCCGGGGGTAACTATGGCTACACCTTC.

This chain uses TRBV2 with TRBJ2-3; possible D gene TRBD2, 5 bases. The CDR3 is made up of 15 amino acids. The V end was cut by 5 bases, the J end by 2 bases, with 14 bases between. Looked up from germline, CDR1 is SNHLY and CDR2 is FYNNEI. The CDR3 here is CASSRVGSPTDTQYF. As DNA, the CDR3 is TGTGCCAGCAGTCGCGTTGGGAGTCCCACAGATACGCAGTATTTT.

This chain connects TRBV7-9 to TRBJ1-3; D perhaps matches TRBD1 (5 bases). Trimming removed 3 bases from V and 2 bases from J, with 14 bases in between. Germline-derived CDR1 and CDR2 are SEHNR and FQNEAQ (reference sequence). The CDR3 extends over 16 amino acids. The DNA of the CDR3 is TGTGCCAGCAGCTTGTCAGGGCTCGGACCTGGAAACACCATATATTTT. Translation: CASSLSGLGPGNTIYF.

The chain couples TRBV10-3 to TRBJ2-5; possibly TRBD1 or TRBD2 for D (5 bases each). Germline V CDR1 and CDR2: ENHRY, SYGVKD. The CDR3 loop spans 12 amino acids. Between the trimmed V and J ends, which lost 10 bases and 2 bases, there was a span of 11 bases. CDR3 protein: CATRDGQETQYF. In DNA form, the CDR3 reads TGTGCCACCCGGGACGGTCAAGAGACCCAGTACTTC.

This clone turned up a few times. This chain uses TRBV18 with TRBJ1-5; TRBD1 is a possible D gene (5 bases). V gave up 3 bases and J gave up 3 bases, with 12 bases separating them. Germline V gene data show CDR1 as KGHSH and CDR2 as LQKENI. CDR3 length equals 15 residues. Here the CDR3 DNA reads TGTGCCAGCTCACCTACTACAGGTTCCAATCAGCCCCAGCATTTT. It yields the protein CASSPTTGSNQPQHF.

This chain joins TRBV2 and TRBJ2-1; D is ambiguous. Trimming left V 8 bases short and J 8 bases short, with 16 bases between. The CDR3 extends over 13 amino acids. Germline V gene data show CDR1 as SNHLY and CDR2 as FYNNEI. This chain's CDR3 is CASRLPVTDEQFF. Written as DNA, the CDR3 is TGTGCCAGCCGTCTTCCCGTGACTGATGAGCAGTTCTTC.